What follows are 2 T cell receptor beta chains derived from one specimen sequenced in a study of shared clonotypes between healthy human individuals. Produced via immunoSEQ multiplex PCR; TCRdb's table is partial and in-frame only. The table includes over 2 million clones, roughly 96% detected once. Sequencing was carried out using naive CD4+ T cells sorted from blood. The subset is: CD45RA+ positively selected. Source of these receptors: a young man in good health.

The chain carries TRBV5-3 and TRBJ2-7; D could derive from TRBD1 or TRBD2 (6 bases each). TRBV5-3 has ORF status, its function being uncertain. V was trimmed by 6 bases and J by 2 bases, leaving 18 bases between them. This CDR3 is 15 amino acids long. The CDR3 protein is CARNLRGPPAYEQYF. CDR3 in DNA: TGTGCCAGAAACTTACGGGGGCCTCCAGCCTACGAGCAGTACTTC.

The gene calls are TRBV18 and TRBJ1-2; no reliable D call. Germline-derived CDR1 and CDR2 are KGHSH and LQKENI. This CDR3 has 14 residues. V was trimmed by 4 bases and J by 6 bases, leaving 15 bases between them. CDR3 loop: CASSLTGLGDGYTF. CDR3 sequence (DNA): TGTGCCAGCTCACTAACGGGTCTTGGAGATGGCTACACCTTC.